These T cell receptor beta chains were read from a single sample in a study of blood T cell repertoires in COVID-19. The table came from immunoSEQ multiplex PCR; TCRdb's copy has only in-frame clones and leaves some out. The data contain about 260,000 clones, 65% to 90% of them singletons. Sample: peripheral blood. These receptors were collected from a man aged 30 to 39 with active or convalescent COVID-19. The CDR3 runs from the conserved cysteine through the conserved F or W. Fields, in order: V gene, J gene, D gene, clone size, CDR3 protein. D genes are given only for firm matches. Clone size is given for some rows only: seen once, a few or many times, or a class if the clone is expanded.

TRBV3-1/TRBV3-2	TRBJ2-7	.	.	CASSLERYEQYF
TRBV7-8	TRBJ1-3	.	.	CASSSSTGTGNTIYF
TRBV3-1/TRBV3-2	TRBJ2-7	TRBD2	.	CASSQYTSGGAGEQYF
TRBV5-4	TRBJ2-7	TRBD2	.	CASSLAPPGGTYEQYF
TRBV5-6	TRBJ2-7	TRBD1	.	CASGVQGTYEQYF
TRBV27	TRBJ1-4	TRBD1	few	CASSFLKFEGGVEKLFF
TRBV3-1/TRBV3-2	TRBJ1-2	.	.	CASSQDEGALGRGYTF
TRBV11-2	TRBJ1-2	.	.	CASGGLDGYTF
TRBV6-5	TRBJ1-2	.	.	CASSSDGSTVFYGYTF
TRBV4-3	TRBJ1-3	.	.	CASSQEVAENSGNTIYF
TRBV24-1	TRBJ2-1	TRBD2	once	CATSDLRGGRHEQFF
TRBV11-2	TRBJ2-7	TRBD2	.	CASSLVTGGIYEQYF
TRBV14	TRBJ2-5	.	once	CASSQDAWTYQETQYF
TRBV21-1	TRBJ2-2	.	.	CASGGANTGELFF
TRBV6-6	TRBJ1-2	TRBD1	few	CASSYSEGTDYGYTF
TRBV7-9	TRBJ2-7	TRBD1	.	CASSLVDRGGEQYF
TRBV9	TRBJ2-7	TRBD2	.	CASSVGASGAYEQYF
TRBV7-3	TRBJ2-1	.	.	CASSPRESSYNEQFF
TRBV6-5	TRBJ1-2	TRBD1	.	CASSYSRTGGDYGYTF
TRBV19	TRBJ1-4	TRBD1	few	CASTWGQGAIAEKLFF
TRBV5-6	TRBJ1-1	TRBD1	once	CASSLTGVGTEAFF
TRBV4-2	TRBJ2-5	TRBD1	.	CASSQEGTGGRETQYF
TRBV11-3	TRBJ2-2	.	.	CASSPRAGPQTGELFF
TRBV5-1	TRBJ1-4	.	.	CASSPAGARRDEKLFF
TRBV13	TRBJ2-5	.	.	CASSSFVEMRETQYF
TRBV5-1	TRBJ1-1	.	.	CASSLSGGLNTEAFF
TRBV20-1	TRBJ2-7	.	.	CSARADYEQYF
TRBV18	TRBJ1-2	TRBD1	.	CASSQNRDRGFKDGYTF